This T cell receptor (beta chain) was obtained from a study of post-analysis software for immune sequencing data. Study-level information: The patients showed relapsing-remitting, secondary progressive and progressive-relapsing multiple sclerosis courses.

In the case of this clonotype: Its antigen remains unknown.

TCR beta libraries were prepared from cDNA with unique molecular identifiers. cDNA molecules numbering some 500,000 came from approximately 1 to 10 million T cells. TCRdb used MiXCR to reprocess the PCR reads, holding one entry per CDR3 protein. The sample shows 650,000 to 850,000 distinct CDR3 sequences, around 42% of them seen only once. The CDR3 has 14 amino acids. Between the trimmed V and J ends, which lost 7 bases and 2 bases, there was a span of 14 bases. Germline loops: CDR1 MNHEY, CDR2 SVGAGI. Study results and caveats: The study found TRBV5-6, TRBV5-1 and TRBV20-1 among several TRBV segments more frequent in patients than controls.

The source material was blood. This clonotype was obtained from a girl under 18 with multiple sclerosis. The V and J genes are TRBV6-5 and TRBJ1-2, with D possibly TRBD1 on 5 matching bases. CDR3 sequence reads: CASTSGGANYGYTF. CDR3 nucleotides: TGTGCCAGCACTTCTGGCGGGGCCAACTATGGCTACACCTTC.